These 8 T cell receptor beta chains were sequenced from one sample in a study of CD8 T cells in ankylosing spondylitis. Via MiXCR, TCRdb re-called the 5' RACE reads, giving one row per CDR3 protein. In the table there are roughly 180,000 distinct CDR3 sequences, 10% to 15% of which are singletons. What was sequenced was blood, either unsorted or a sorted T cell fraction (not recorded which). Every receptor here comes from a female donor with ankylosing spondylitis or in good health (not recorded which).

The chain has TRBV6-1 and TRBJ2-7; 12 positions match TRBD1. V gave up 6 bases and J gave up 7 bases; unmatched junction bases: 13. Germline lookup yields CDR1 MNHNS and CDR2 SASEGT. This CDR3 spans 16 amino acids. As DNA, the CDR3 is TGTGCCAGCAGCCGAACCCCGGGACAGGGGGCTGGGGAGCAGTACTTC. It encodes CASSRTPGQGAGEQYF.

V gene TRBV10-2 combines with J gene TRBJ2-5; possibly TRBD1 for D (7 bases). Per germline, CDR1 WSHSY and CDR2 SAAADI. The CDR3 contains 13 residues. Trimming took off 6 bases at V and 3 bases at J, with 11 bases between the two ends. The CDR3 DNA is TGCGCCAGCAGGGAGGGACAGAAAGAGACCCAGTACTTC. It yields the protein CASREGQKETQYF.

This clonotype was counted at least ten times. This rearrangement joins TRBV6-4 to TRBJ2-1; D may be TRBD1 (5 bases). This CDR3 contains 15 residues. The germline V and J ends were trimmed by 2 bases and 0 bases, with 8 bases remaining between them. Looked up from germline, CDR1 is MRHNA and CDR2 is SNTAGT. The chain's CDR3 is CASSDGAVSYNEQFF. CDR3 nucleotide sequence: TGTGCCAGCAGTGACGGGGCCGTCTCCTACAATGAGCAGTTCTTC.

This rearrangement joins TRBV20-1 to TRBJ2-7; a possible D gene is TRBD2 (5 bases). This CDR3 spans 14 amino acids. CDR1 and CDR2 (germline): DFQATT, SNEGSKA (reference sequence). Trimming removed 6 bases at V and 2 bases at J, with 17 bases between. CDR3 bases: TGCAGTGCCCACATAGCGACCTCAGCCTACGAGCAGTACTTC. It is translated as CSAHIATSAYEQYF.

The table lists this clonotype with many counts. The chain recombines TRBV7-9 with TRBJ2-3, with D possibly TRBD1 on 7 matching bases. The CDR3 has 15 residues. Germline V CDR1 and CDR2: SEHNR, FQNEAQ (reference sequence). V lost 6 bases to trimming and J lost 6 bases, with 19 bases between them. The CDR3 region has the DNA TGTGCCAGCAGTCCATCCCAGGGGGGACACGATACGCAGTATTTT. Translation: CASSPSQGGHDTQYF.

The CDR3 nucleotides are TGTGCCAGCAGCTCCTACCTTTTGGATGGCTACACCTTC. Translation: CASSSYLLDGYTF. This chain uses TRBV7-2 with TRBJ1-2; D is unclear. V was trimmed by 4 bases and J by 6 bases, leaving 12 bases between them. Germline loops: CDR1 SGHTA, CDR2 FQGNSA. This CDR3 contains 13 residues.

The V call is TRBV12-3 or TRBV12-4, the J call TRBJ2-7; 7 bases agree with TRBD2. CDR3 length: 14 residues. The V segment lost 5 bases and the J segment 2 bases; nucleotides outside the gene matches: 6. The CDR3, as DNA: TGTGCCAGCAGTGTCAGCGGGATCGCCTACGAGCAGTACTTC. Translating gives CASSVSGIAYEQYF.

CDR3 nucleotide sequence: TGTGCCAGCAGCGAGTTAACAGGGGCAAACACAGATACGCAGTATTTT. Protein sequence: CASSELTGANTDTQYF. The chain joins TRBV9 to TRBJ2-3, with 7 positions matching TRBD1. Trimming at V came to 3 bases and at J to 2 bases, leaving 9 bases not matched to a gene. Germline-derived CDR1 and CDR2 are SGDLS and YYNGEE. The CDR3 is 16 amino acids.